What follows are 31 T cell receptor beta chains derived from one specimen sequenced in a study of T cell responses to AZD1222 COVID-19 vaccine. Profiling relied on immunoSEQ multiplex PCR, and the TCRdb table lists in-frame clones only, not all of them. This sample has 90,000 to 150,000 clones, with around 90% found just once. The sequencing here drew on peripheral blood, taken 28 days after the second AZD1222 dose. These receptors originate from an adult who received the AZD1222 COVID-19 vaccine.

Only one count was recorded for this clone. The chain links TRBV5-1 to TRBJ2-2; D might be TRBD1 or TRBD2, each matching 6 bases. Looked up from germline, CDR1 is SGHRS and CDR2 is YFSETQ. V dropped 2 bases and J dropped 1 base, with 12 bases sitting between them. CDR3 length equals 16 residues. The CDR3: CASSFRGGRNTGELFF. The CDR3 DNA follows: TGCGCCAGCAGCTTCAGGGGAGGAAGGAACACCGGGGAGCTGTTTTTT.

The J gene is TRBJ2-3, the V gene TRBV20-1; either TRBD1 or TRBD2 may supply D (5 bases each). From germline, CDR1 is DFQATT and CDR2 SNEGSKA (reference sequence). Deletions cut 3 bases from V and 0 bases from J, with 7 bases between. The CDR3 consists of 13 residues. CDR3 protein: CSASWDSTDTQYF. In nucleotides, the CDR3 is TGCAGTGCTAGTTGGGACAGCACAGATACGCAGTATTTT.

The chain carries TRBV6-5 and TRBJ2-2; D unclear. CDR3 length: 13 residues. The V gene's germline CDR1 is MNHEY and CDR2 SVGAGI. Deletions cut 2 bases from V and 6 bases from J, with 7 bases between. DNA for the CDR3: TGTGCCAGCAGTTACGTAAGGGCCGGGGAGCTGTTTTTT. Encoded protein: CASSYVRAGELFF.

The rearrangement links TRBV5-4 to TRBJ1-5; TRBD1 agrees at 7 bases. V was clipped by 4 bases and J by 6 bases; unmatched bases: 7. Looked up from germline, CDR1 is SGHNT and CDR2 is YYREEE (reference sequence). This CDR3 contains 14 residues. As DNA, the CDR3 is TGTGCCAGCAGCCTACAGGGGAGCCGTCAGCCCCAGCATTTT. The encoded protein is CASSLQGSRQPQHF.

This clone was detected only a few times. The rearrangement links TRBV11-2 to TRBJ1-6; D is unclear. The germline V gene encodes CDR1 SGHAT and CDR2 FQNNGV. This CDR3 is 15 amino acids long. The V gene lost 5 bases and the J gene lost 9 bases, with 17 bases spanning the gap. CDR3 region: CASSPRQLAVSPLHF. The CDR3 DNA sequence: TGTGCCAGCAGCCCAAGACAATTAGCTGTTTCACCCCTCCACTTT.

This chain joins TRBV28 and TRBJ2-5, with 7 bases matching TRBD1. Trimming cost V 6 bases and J 2 bases; bases outside gene matches: 9. CDR1 and CDR2 (germline): MDHEN, SYDVKM. The CDR3 is made up of 15 amino acids. CDR3 sequence reads: CASRPQGIGQETQYF. The CDR3 bases are TGTGCCAGCAGGCCACAGGGGATTGGACAAGAGACCCAGTACTTC. Using reference TRBV28 and TRBJ2-5 for the parts outside the CDR3, the full variable domain is DVKVTQSSRYLVKRTGEKVFLECVQDMDHENMFWYRQDPGLGLRLIYFSYDVKMKEKGDIPEGYSVSREKKERFSLILESASTNQTSMYLCASRPQGIGQETQYFGPGTRLLVL.

The chain links TRBV11-2 to TRBJ1-5; 8 positions match TRBD1. After removal of 5 bases from V and 7 bases from J, the junction contained 10 bases not matched to a gene. The CDR3 contains 15 residues. CDR1 and CDR2 from the germline V gene are SGHAT and FQNNGV. The CDR3 sequence is CASSMTGVGRQPQHF. The CDR3 nucleotides read TGTGCCAGCAGCATGACAGGGGTCGGGAGGCAGCCCCAGCATTTT. The full variable domain, completed using reference TRBV11-2 and TRBJ1-5, is EAGVAQSPRYKIIEKRQSVAFWCNPISGHATLYWYQQILGQGPKLLIQFQNNGVVDDSQLPKDRFSAERLKGVDSTLKIQPAKLEDSAVYLCASSMTGVGRQPQHFGDGTRLSIL.

This chain uses TRBV5-6 with TRBJ2-6; the D gene is possibly TRBD1 (5 bases). From germline, CDR1 is SGHDT and CDR2 YYEEEE. CDR3 length: 15 amino acids. V was trimmed by 2 bases and J by 2 bases, leaving 8 bases between them. CDR3 DNA: TGTGCCAGCAGCTTAAAGGGGACTGGGGCCAACGTCCTGACTTTC. It translates to CASSLKGTGANVLTF.

The V and J genes are TRBV7-2 and TRBJ2-7, with 9 bases identical to TRBD2. Germline CDR1 reads SGHTA; CDR2 reads FQGNSA. The CDR3 covers 15 residues. V was clipped by 5 bases and J by 7 bases; unmatched bases: 12. CDR3 sequence: CASSLQAGGRGEQYF. The CDR3 DNA is TGTGCCAGCAGCCTACAAGCGGGGGGCCGGGGAGAGCAGTACTTC.

This chain joins TRBV15 and TRBJ2-2; 8 bases align to TRBD1. This CDR3 region has 16 residues. The germline CDR1 and CDR2 sequences are LNHNV and YYDKDF (reference sequence). The J segment lost 4 bases and the V segment lost 0 bases, leaving 4 bases of the junction unmatched. The CDR3 sequence: CATSRDLTGVTGELFF. The CDR3 region has the DNA TGTGCCACCAGCAGAGACCTGACAGGGGTCACCGGGGAGCTGTTTTTT.

The chain carries TRBV2 and TRBJ1-2, with a tentative D call TRBD1 (5 bases). Germline CDR1 reads SNHLY; CDR2 reads FYNNEI. The germline V and J ends were trimmed by 2 bases and 1 base, with 8 bases remaining between them. The CDR3 has 14 amino acids. The CDR3 region has the DNA TGTGCCAGCAGTGAACAGGGCGGTAACTATGGCTACACCTTC. It codes for CASSEQGGNYGYTF.

The rearrangement links TRBV11-2 to TRBJ2-7, with TRBD1 matching over 10 bases. V dropped 5 bases and J dropped 9; count of bases not matched to a gene: 16. This CDR3 spans 16 amino acids. The germline V gene has CDR1 SGHAT and CDR2 FQNNGV. CDR3 protein: CASSTTGGVLPTRQYF. The CDR3 nucleotides read TGTGCCAGCAGCACGACAGGGGGCGTACTACCTACGAGGCAGTACTTC.

This chain uses TRBV2 with TRBJ1-5, with D tentatively TRBD1 (5 bases). From germline, CDR1 is SNHLY and CDR2 FYNNEI. The CDR3 extends over 14 amino acids. V was pared by 4 bases and J by 5 bases, with 12 bases between. The CDR3 is CASSVRGIYQPQHF. CDR3 coding DNA: TGTGCCAGCAGTGTACGGGGGATTTATCAGCCCCAGCATTTT. The variable domain in full, completed from reference TRBV2 and TRBJ1-5, reads EPEVTQTPSHQVTQMGQEVILRCVPISNHLYFYWYRQILGQKVEFLVSFYNNEISEKSEIFDDQFSVERPDGSNFTLKIRSTKLEDSAMYFCASSVRGIYQPQHFGDGTRLSIL.

The chain links TRBV19 to TRBJ1-3; D is unresolved. V lost 6 bases, J lost 7 bases, and 16 bases lay in between. This CDR3 has 14 residues. Germline V gene sequence: CDR1 LNHDA, CDR2 SQIVND (reference sequence). This CDR3 reads CASSGISRGNTIYF. The CDR3 nucleotides are TGTGCCAGTAGCGGTATAAGCCGCGGGAACACCATATATTTT.

The J gene is TRBJ2-1, the V gene TRBV5-1; 10 nucleotides line up with TRBD2. Germline V gene data show CDR1 as SGHRS and CDR2 as YFSETQ. The CDR3 spans 16 residues. Trimming cost V 5 bases and J 0 bases; bases outside gene matches: 5. CDR3 protein: CASSISGGSSYNEQFF. The CDR3 coding sequence is TGCGCCAGCAGTATTAGCGGGGGGAGCTCCTACAATGAGCAGTTCTTC.

The V gene is TRBV9, the J gene TRBJ2-7; no clear D. Per germline, CDR1 SGDLS and CDR2 YYNGEE. The germline V and J ends were trimmed by 0 bases and 0 bases, with 10 bases remaining between them. The CDR3 spans 15 residues. In DNA form, the CDR3 reads TGTGCCAGCAGCGTAGAAGGCGGCAGCTCCTACGAGCAGTACTTC. Translating gives CASSVEGGSSYEQYF.

J is TRBJ2-3 and V is TRBV14; 11 bases fit TRBD2. CDR3 length: 16 residues. The ends lost 4 bases at V and 1 base at J; junction bases unmatched: 4. CDR1 and CDR2 from the germline V gene are SGHDN and FVKESK. The CDR3, as DNA: TGTGCCAGCAGCCTCCTAGCGGGGGGTCGCACAGATACGCAGTATTTT. It specifies CASSLLAGGRTDTQYF.

The chain employs TRBV7-2 and TRBJ2-1; a possible D gene is TRBD2 (7 bases). Germline values: CDR1 SGHTA, CDR2 FQGNSA. The ends were cut back, 7 bases at V and 6 bases at J, with 10 bases in the middle. The CDR3 consists of 12 residues. This chain's CDR3 is CASTGGLNEQFF. The DNA for the CDR3 is TGTGCCAGCACCGGGGGGCTCAATGAGCAGTTCTTC. The variable domain in full, completed from reference TRBV7-2 and TRBJ2-1, reads GAGVSQSPSNKVTEKGKDVELRCDPISGHTALYWYRQSLGQGLEFLIYFQGNSAPDKSGLPSDRFSAERTGGSVSTLTIQRTQQEDSAVYLCASTGGLNEQFFGPGTRLTVL.

The V call is TRBV9, the J call TRBJ1-3, with D hard to call. The CDR3 contains 13 residues. Germline lookup yields CDR1 SGDLS and CDR2 YYNGEE. The V end was cut by 2 bases, the J end by 9 bases, with 12 bases between. This chain's CDR3 is CASSVSELTTIYF. The CDR3 coding sequence is TGTGCCAGCAGCGTGAGCGAACTGACCACCATATATTTT.

The chain combines TRBV19 with TRBJ2-4; D unresolved. The CDR3 runs to 15 residues. V gave up 3 bases and J gave up 1 base, with 10 bases separating them. Germline CDR1 and CDR2: LNHDA and SQIVND (reference sequence). The CDR3 here is CASSIPDGAKNIQYF. CDR3 DNA: TGTGCCAGTAGTATCCCTGATGGGGCCAAAAACATTCAGTACTTC.

The chain couples TRBV7-2 to TRBJ1-5, with D possibly matching TRBD1 (6 bases). Germline V gene data show CDR1 as SGHTA and CDR2 as FQGNSA. The V gene lost 6 bases and the J gene lost 5 bases, with 11 bases spanning the gap. The CDR3 is 13 amino acids. The DNA of the CDR3 is TGTGCCAGCAGTATAAAGGGGGATCAGCCCCAGCATTTT. Protein sequence: CASSIKGDQPQHF.

The V gene is TRBV2, the J gene TRBJ2-7; 8 bases are a match to TRBD1. J gave up 3 bases and V 6 bases, and 4 bases lay outside the gene matches. The CDR3 runs to 13 residues. Germline V gene sequence: CDR1 SNHLY, CDR2 FYNNEI. In DNA, the CDR3 is TGTGCCAGCAGGTCCGGACAGGGCTACGAGCAGTACTTC. This gives the protein CASRSGQGYEQYF.

V gene TRBV15 combines with J gene TRBJ1-5, with unresolved D. Germline CDR1 reads LNHNV; CDR2 reads YYDKDF (reference sequence). V lost 0 bases and J lost 2, with 5 bases in between. The CDR3 totals 14 residues. The CDR3 DNA reads as TGTGCCACCAGCAGAGACGGGGGCAATCAGCCCCAGCATTTT. Amino acid sequence: CATSRDGGNQPQHF.

This CDR3 reads CASIPPPGRVGTEAFF. In DNA form, the CDR3 reads TGTGCCAGCATCCCCCCCCCAGGGAGGGTCGGCACTGAAGCTTTCTTT. The chain joins TRBV27 to TRBJ1-1, with D perhaps TRBD1 (5 bases). Germline loops: CDR1 MNHEY, CDR2 SMNVEV (reference sequence). The V and J ends lost 7 bases and 4 bases respectively, with 22 bases between them. This CDR3 comprises 16 residues.

CDR3 amino acids: CASSARLQETQYF. CDR3 in DNA: TGTGCCAGCAGTGCCCGCCTACAAGAGACCCAGTACTTC. The rearrangement links TRBV2 to TRBJ2-5; D ambiguous. The CDR3 is 13 residues long. Trimming removed 4 bases from V and 2 bases from J, with 8 bases in between. The germline gives CDR1 SNHLY, CDR2 FYNNEI.

The chain employs TRBV7-9 and TRBJ1-4; D remains unclear. Germline loops: CDR1 SEHNR, CDR2 FQNEAQ (reference sequence). The CDR3 runs to 14 residues. Trimming cost V 5 bases and J 7 bases, with 14 bases left between them. The DNA for the CDR3 is TGTGCCAGCAGCCCTCAGACTCAGGCTGAAAAACTGTTTTTT. This encodes CASSPQTQAEKLFF. The whole variable domain, remainder taken from reference TRBV7-9 and TRBJ1-4, is DTGVSQNPRHKITKRGQNVTFRCDPISEHNRLYWYRQTLGQGPEFLTYFQNEAQLEKSRLLSDRFSAERPKGSFSTLEIQRTEQGDSAMYLCASSPQTQAEKLFFGSGTQLSVL.

This clone was detected a few times. This chain joins TRBV15 and TRBJ1-1; D uncertain. Germline V gives CDR1 LNHNV, CDR2 YYDKDF (reference sequence). This CDR3 has 15 residues. V shed 0 bases and J shed 5 bases, with 13 bases lying between them. CDR3 sequence reads: CATSRDLMGRTEAFF. CDR3 DNA sequence: TGTGCCACCAGCAGAGATCTAATGGGTAGGACTGAAGCTTTCTTT.

The CDR3 spells CASSSFDTRGYTF. The CDR3 bases are TGTGCCAGTAGCAGTTTTGACACCCGGGGCTACACCTTC. The rearrangement joins TRBV19 to TRBJ1-2; no firm D call. The germline CDR1 and CDR2 sequences are LNHDA and SQIVND (reference sequence). Trimming pared 6 bases from V and 8 bases from J, leaving 16 bases between. The CDR3 contains 13 residues.

The chain combines TRBV4-2 with TRBJ1-2; D not resolved. CDR3 length: 14 residues. V was pared by 2 bases and J by 6 bases, with 13 bases between. Germline V gene lookup returns CDR1 LGHNA and CDR2 YNFKEQ. The CDR3 protein is CASSQTPLPDGYTF. DNA for the CDR3: TGTGCCAGCAGCCAAACCCCCCTCCCTGATGGCTACACCTTC.

V is TRBV2 and J is TRBJ2-1; 7 bases match TRBD1. Germline CDR1 is SNHLY and CDR2 is FYNNEI. V shed 6 bases, J shed 4 bases, and the junction held 3 bases outside the gene matches. The CDR3 is 13 amino acids. Here the CDR3 reads CASRRDSYNEQFF. The CDR3 nucleotides are TGTGCCAGCAGACGGGACAGTTACAATGAGCAGTTCTTC.

The chain links TRBV5-1 to TRBJ1-6; D is uncertain. The CDR3 has 15 residues. CDR1 is SGHRS, CDR2 YFSETQ, per germline. Trimming removed 0 bases from V and 6 bases from J, with 10 bases in between. This chain's CDR3 is CASSLVVTANSPLHF. The CDR3 coding sequence is TGCGCCAGCAGCTTGGTAGTCACAGCTAATTCACCCCTCCACTTT.